This T cell receptor (beta chain) was recovered during a study of cytomegalovirus exposure and HLA in healthy donors. Study-level points and caveats: Highly shared variants forming one cluster were likely a sequencing artifact.

Primers for the PCR totalled 60 Vbeta and 13 Jbeta. Only in-frame clones appear in the TCRdb table, and some are missing; sequencing was by immunoSEQ multiplex PCR. This sample has over 150,000 clones; 70% to 80% occur once, and the top ten carry under 2.5%. The germline gives CDR1 SEHNR, CDR2 FQNEAQ (reference sequence). The CDR3 consists of 14 residues. Concerning this clone itself: Its antigen remains unidentified. The junction departs from the called germline gene at one end, perhaps through a read error.

Donors showed nominal health when sampled, although they likely had unrecorded immune exposures. This chain joins TRBV7-9 and TRBJ1-1; TRBD1 aligns across 7 bases. What was sequenced was PBMCs. The receptor was isolated from a man aged 25-40 years in good health and CMV-seronegative. The CDR3 sequence is CSSSSTGWDTEAFF. For the CDR3, the DNA is TGTTCCAGCAGCTCGACAGGGTGGGACACTGAAGCTTTCTTT.